This TCR beta chain appears in the sequencing data of a study of T cell responses to AZD1222 COVID-19 vaccine. Regarding the study as a whole: A rise in Spike-specific TCR breadth and depth followed two AZD1222 doses. There were mostly white British donors and more females than males, and clonal diversity was possibly underestimated. CD4 TCRs covered the whole spike, strongest at regions 160-218 and 743-854.

Points on this clone: As yet, its antigen is unknown.

The CDR3 extends over 14 amino acids. Germline values: CDR1 PRHDT, CDR2 FYEKMQ (reference sequence). The germline V and J ends were trimmed by 5 bases and 2 bases, with 11 bases remaining between them. Profiling relied on immunoSEQ multiplex PCR, and the TCRdb table lists in-frame clones only, not all of them. The sample holds about 120,000 clones, roughly nine tenths seen once. The chain employs TRBV13 and TRBJ2-3, with TRBD1 as a possible D gene (5 bases). This TCR derives from an adult in good health. The sequencing here drew on peripheral blood, taken on day 0 of AZD1222 vaccination. The CDR3 nucleotides are TGTGCCAGCAGCCAGGGCCTCTTCACAGATACGCAGTATTTT. Protein sequence: CASSQGLFTDTQYF. The variable domain in full, with the rest retrieved from reference TRBV13 and TRBJ2-3, is AAGVIQSPRHLIKEKRETATLKCYPIPRHDTVYWYQQGPGQDPQFLISFYEKMQSDKGSIPDRFSAQQFSDYHSELNMSSLELGDSALYFCASSQGLFTDTQYFGPGTRLTVL.